This is a list of T cell receptor beta chains from one sample in a study of shared clonotypes between healthy human individuals. The table came from immunoSEQ multiplex PCR; TCRdb's copy has only in-frame clones and leaves some out. The top ten hold about 1.5% of the sample, which has approximately 980,000 clones, about 80% seen once. Sample: memory CD4+ T cells sorted from blood. Receptors originate from a man aged 18 to 30 in good health. CDR3s include the opening cysteine and the closing phenylalanine or tryptophan. Fields, in order: D gene, J gene, clone size, V gene, CDR3 protein, CDR3 DNA. A D gene is named only where the DNA matches it firmly. Clone size is shown for a subset of rows, as once, few, many or a class of expanded clone.

TRBD2 TRBJ2-5 . TRBV7-2 CASSLGFGGSGETQYF TGTGCCAGCAGCCTTGGGTTTGGCGGGAGTGGAGAGACCCAGTACTTC
. TRBJ1-1 medium-sized TRBV19 CASQATVNTEAFF TGTGCCAGCCAGGCTACCGTGAACACTGAAGCTTTCTTT
TRBD1 TRBJ2-2 . TRBV5-4 CASKRGQGAGELFF TGTGCCAGCAAAAGGGGACAGGGGGCCGGGGAGCTGTTTTTT
TRBD2 TRBJ2-1 . TRBV19 CASSIPGLAGGGRGINEQFF TGTGCCAGTAGTATACCGGGACTAGCGGGAGGTGGCAGAGGTATTAATGAGCAGTTCTTC
TRBD1 TRBJ1-2 many TRBV2 CASSKTGAGYTF TGTGCCAGCAGTAAGACAGGGGCCGGCTACACCTTC
. TRBJ1-1 . TRBV5-4 CASSLAQGTNTEAFF TGTGCCAGCAGCTTGGCGCAGGGGACGAACACTGAAGCTTTCTTT
. TRBJ1-6 . TRBV19 CASSQRIYNSPLHF TGTGCCAGTAGCCAAAGGATCTATAATTCACCCCTCCACTTT
TRBD2 TRBJ2-5 . TRBV7-3 CASSLRAGAQETQYF TGTGCCAGCAGCTTACGAGCGGGGGCCCAAGAGACCCAGTACTTC
. TRBJ1-1 once TRBV19 CASSMYRDTEAFF TGTGCCAGTAGTATGTACAGAGACACTGAAGCTTTCTTT
. TRBJ2-7 . TRBV7-2 CASSRTSSYEQYF TGTGCCAGCAGCCGGACCTCCTCCTACGAGCAGTACTTC
TRBD1 TRBJ2-5 . TRBV19 CASSISTGRQETQYF TGTGCCAGTAGTATATCGACAGGGCGCCAAGAGACCCAGTACTTC
TRBD2 TRBJ2-1 . TRBV6-1 CASSDYLVTSAYNEQFF TGTGCCAGCAGTGACTATCTGGTGACTAGCGCCTACAATGAGCAGTTCTTC
TRBD1 TRBJ1-3 . TRBV7-6 CASSLGGTGDGNTIYF TGTGCCAGCAGCTTAGGAGGGACAGGGGACGGAAACACCATATATTTT
. TRBJ2-3 . TRBV5-1 CASSPSGDTQYF TGCGCCAGCAGCCCCTCCGGGGATACGCAGTATTTT
. TRBJ1-4 . TRBV10-3 CAISQTTTNEKLFF TGTGCCATCAGCCAGACCACAACTAATGAAAAACTGTTTTTT